Detailed here is one T cell receptor beta chain. Its antigen remains unidentified. Sequenced by immunoSEQ multiplex PCR; TCRdb stores in-frame clones only, minus some. The sample lists some 86,000 clones; around 80% were seen once. V was clipped by 3 bases and J by 4 bases, with 21 bases between them. Germline V gene data show CDR1 as DFQATT and CDR2 as SNEGSKA (reference sequence). CDR3 length equals 16 residues. The data are from a study of T cell responses to AZD1222 COVID-19 vaccine. Study-wide points: Reportedly, nearly half the spike-specific TCRs target unmutated variant regions. Receipt of two AZD1222 doses was followed by a rise in Spike-specific TCR breadth and depth.

The rearrangement links TRBV20-1 to TRBJ1-2; D unclear. The source of this sequence is an adult in good health. Sequences were derived from peripheral blood, sampled on day 0 of AZD1222 vaccination. The CDR3 sequence is CSASAAWASSGYGYTF. The CDR3 bases are TGCAGTGCTAGTGCTGCTTGGGCTTCCTCGGGCTATGGCTACACCTTC.